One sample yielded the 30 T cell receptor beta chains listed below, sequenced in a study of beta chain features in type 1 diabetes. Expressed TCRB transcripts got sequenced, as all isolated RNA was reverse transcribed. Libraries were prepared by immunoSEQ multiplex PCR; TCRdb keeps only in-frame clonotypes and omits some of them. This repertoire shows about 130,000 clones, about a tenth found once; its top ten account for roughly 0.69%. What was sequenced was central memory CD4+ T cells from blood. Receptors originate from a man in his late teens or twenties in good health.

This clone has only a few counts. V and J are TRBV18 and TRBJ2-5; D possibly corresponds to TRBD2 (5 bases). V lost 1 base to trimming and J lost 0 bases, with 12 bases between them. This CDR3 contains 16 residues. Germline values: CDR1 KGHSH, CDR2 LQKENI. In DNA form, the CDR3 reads TGTGCCAGCTCACCACGAACGGGGAAAAACCAAGAGACCCAGTACTTC. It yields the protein CASSPRTGKNQETQYF.

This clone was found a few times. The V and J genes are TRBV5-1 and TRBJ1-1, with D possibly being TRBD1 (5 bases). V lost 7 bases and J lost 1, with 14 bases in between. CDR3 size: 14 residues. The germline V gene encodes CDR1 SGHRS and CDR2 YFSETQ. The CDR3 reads CASGKDRGNTEAFF. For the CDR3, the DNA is TGCGCCAGCGGAAAAGACAGAGGGAACACTGAAGCTTTCTTT.

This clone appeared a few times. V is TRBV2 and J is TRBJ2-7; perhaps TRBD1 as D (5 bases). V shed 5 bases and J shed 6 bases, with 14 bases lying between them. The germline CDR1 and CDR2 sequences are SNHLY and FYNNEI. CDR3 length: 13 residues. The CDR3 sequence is CASSPSIQGEQYF. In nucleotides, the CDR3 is TGTGCCAGCAGTCCATCGATTCAGGGCGAGCAGTACTTC.

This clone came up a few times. CDR3 in DNA: TGTGCCAGCAGCTTAGAGGGACAGAAACTAGGGGGTGAGCAGTTCTTC. This gives the protein CASSLEGQKLGGEQFF. V and J are TRBV7-2 and TRBJ2-1; 7 bases agree with TRBD1. This CDR3 region has 16 residues. Germline CDR1 SGHTA, CDR2 FQGNSA. V shed 1 base and J 9 bases; nucleotides not matched to a gene: 12.

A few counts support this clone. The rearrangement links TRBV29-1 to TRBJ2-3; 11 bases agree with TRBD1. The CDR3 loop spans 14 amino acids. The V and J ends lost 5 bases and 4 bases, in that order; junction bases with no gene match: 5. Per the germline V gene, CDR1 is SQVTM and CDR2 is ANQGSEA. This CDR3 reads CSVRTGGFADTQYF. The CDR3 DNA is TGCAGCGTTCGGACAGGGGGCTTCGCAGATACGCAGTATTTT.

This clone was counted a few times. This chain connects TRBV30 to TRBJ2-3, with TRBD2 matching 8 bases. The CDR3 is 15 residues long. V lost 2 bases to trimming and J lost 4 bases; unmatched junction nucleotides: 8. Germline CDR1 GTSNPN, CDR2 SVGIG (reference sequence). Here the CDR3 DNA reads TGTGCCTGGAGTCCCCTTAGCGGGGTGGCAGATACGCAGTATTTT. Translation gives CAWSPLSGVADTQYF.

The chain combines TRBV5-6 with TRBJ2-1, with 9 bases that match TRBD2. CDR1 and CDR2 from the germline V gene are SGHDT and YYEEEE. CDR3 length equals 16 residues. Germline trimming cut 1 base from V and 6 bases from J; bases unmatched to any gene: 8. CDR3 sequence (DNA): TGTGCCAGCAGCTTGTACGGACTAGCGAGCCCCAATGAGCAGTTCTTC. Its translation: CASSLYGLASPNEQFF.

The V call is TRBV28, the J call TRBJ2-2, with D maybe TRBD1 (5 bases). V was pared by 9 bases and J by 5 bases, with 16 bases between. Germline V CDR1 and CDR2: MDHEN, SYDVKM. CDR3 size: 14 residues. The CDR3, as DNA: TGTGCCAGTTGGAAGGACACTGTGACCGGGGAGCTGTTTTTT. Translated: CASWKDTVTGELFF.

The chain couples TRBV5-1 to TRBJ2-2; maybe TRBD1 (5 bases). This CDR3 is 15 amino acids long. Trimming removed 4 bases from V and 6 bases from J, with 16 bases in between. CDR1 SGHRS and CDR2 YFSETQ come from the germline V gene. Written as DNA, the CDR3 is TGCGCCAGCAGCACCCAATTGACAGATGCCGGGGAGCTGTTTTTT. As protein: CASSTQLTDAGELFF.

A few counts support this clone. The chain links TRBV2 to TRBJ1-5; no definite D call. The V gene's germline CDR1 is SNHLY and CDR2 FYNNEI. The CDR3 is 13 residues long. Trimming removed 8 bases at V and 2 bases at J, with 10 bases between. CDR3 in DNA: TGTGCCAGCCATGCGGGCCGCAATCAGCCCCAGCATTTT. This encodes CASHAGRNQPQHF.

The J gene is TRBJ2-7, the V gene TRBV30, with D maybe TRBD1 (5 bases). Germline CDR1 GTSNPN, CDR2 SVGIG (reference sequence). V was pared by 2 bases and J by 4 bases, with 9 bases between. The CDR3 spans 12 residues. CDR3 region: CAWSPGLYEQYF. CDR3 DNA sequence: TGTGCCTGGAGTCCAGGGTTGTACGAGCAGTACTTC.

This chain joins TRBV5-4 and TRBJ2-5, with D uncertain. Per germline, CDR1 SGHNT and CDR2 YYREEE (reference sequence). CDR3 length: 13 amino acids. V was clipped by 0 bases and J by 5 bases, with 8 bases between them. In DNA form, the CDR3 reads TGTGCCAGCAGCTTGGGAGGTTCCGAGACCCAGTACTTC. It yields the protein CASSLGGSETQYF. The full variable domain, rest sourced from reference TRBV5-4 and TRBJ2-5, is ETGVTQSPTHLIKTRGQQVTLRCSSQSGHNTVSWYQQALGQGPQFIFQYYREEENGRGNFPPRFSGLQFPNYSSELNVNALELDDSALYLCASSLGGSETQYFGPGTRLLVL.

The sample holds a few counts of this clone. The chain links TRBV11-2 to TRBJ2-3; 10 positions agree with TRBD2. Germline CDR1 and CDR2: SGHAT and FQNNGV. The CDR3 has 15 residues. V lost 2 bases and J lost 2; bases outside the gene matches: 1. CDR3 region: CASSLLAGVTDTQYF. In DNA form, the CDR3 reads TGTGCCAGCAGCTTACTAGCGGGGGTCACAGATACGCAGTATTTT.

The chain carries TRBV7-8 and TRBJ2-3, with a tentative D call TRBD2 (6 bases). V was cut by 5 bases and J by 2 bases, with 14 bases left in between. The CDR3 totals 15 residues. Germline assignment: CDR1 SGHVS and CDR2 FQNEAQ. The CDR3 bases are TGTGCCAGCAGCCTTGGTAGCGGACTCACAGATACGCAGTATTTT. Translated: CASSLGSGLTDTQYF.

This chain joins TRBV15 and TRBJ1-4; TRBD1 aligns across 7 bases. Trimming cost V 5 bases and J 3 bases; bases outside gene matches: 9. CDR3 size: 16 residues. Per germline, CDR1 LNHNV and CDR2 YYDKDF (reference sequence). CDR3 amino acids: CATSRDRDSSNEKLFF. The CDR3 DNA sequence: TGTGCCACCAGCCGGGACCGGGACAGCTCTAATGAAAAACTGTTTTTT. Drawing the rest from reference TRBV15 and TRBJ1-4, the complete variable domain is DAMVIQNPRYQVTQFGKPVTLSCSQTLNHNVMYWYQQKSSQAPKLLFHYYDKDFNNEADTPDNFQSRRPNTSFCFLDIRSPGLGDTAMYLCATSRDRDSSNEKLFFGSGTQLSVL.

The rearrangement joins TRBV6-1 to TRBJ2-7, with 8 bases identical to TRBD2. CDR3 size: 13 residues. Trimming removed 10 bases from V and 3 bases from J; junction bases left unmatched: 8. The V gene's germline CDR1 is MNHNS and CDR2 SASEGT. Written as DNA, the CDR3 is TGTGCCACCACGGGAGGGCACCACTACGAGCAGTACTTC. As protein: CATTGGHHYEQYF.

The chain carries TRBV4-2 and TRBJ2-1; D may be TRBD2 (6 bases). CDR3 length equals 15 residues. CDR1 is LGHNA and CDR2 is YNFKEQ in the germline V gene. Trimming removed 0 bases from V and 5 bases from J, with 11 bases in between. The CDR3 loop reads CASSQEWRGNNEQFF. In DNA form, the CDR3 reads TGTGCCAGCAGCCAAGAGTGGCGGGGTAACAATGAGCAGTTCTTC.

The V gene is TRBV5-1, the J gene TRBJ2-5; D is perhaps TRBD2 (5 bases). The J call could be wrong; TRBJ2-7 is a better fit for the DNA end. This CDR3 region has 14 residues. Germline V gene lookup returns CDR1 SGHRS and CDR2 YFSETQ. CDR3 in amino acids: CASSQASGGYEQYF. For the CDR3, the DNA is TGCGCCAGCAGCCAGGCCAGCGGTGGTTACGAGCAGTACTTC.

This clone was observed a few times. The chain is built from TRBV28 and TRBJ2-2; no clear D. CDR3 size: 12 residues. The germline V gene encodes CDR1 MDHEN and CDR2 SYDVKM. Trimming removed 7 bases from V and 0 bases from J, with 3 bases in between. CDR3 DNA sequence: TGTGCCAGCACCTCGAACACCGGGGAGCTGTTTTTT. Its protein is CASTSNTGELFF.

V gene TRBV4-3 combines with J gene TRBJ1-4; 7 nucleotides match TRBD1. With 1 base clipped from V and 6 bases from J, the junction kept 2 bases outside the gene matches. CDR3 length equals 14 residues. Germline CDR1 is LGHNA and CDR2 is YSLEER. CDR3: CASSQGDRDEKLFF. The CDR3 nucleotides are TGCGCCAGCAGCCAAGGAGACAGGGATGAAAAACTGTTTTTT.

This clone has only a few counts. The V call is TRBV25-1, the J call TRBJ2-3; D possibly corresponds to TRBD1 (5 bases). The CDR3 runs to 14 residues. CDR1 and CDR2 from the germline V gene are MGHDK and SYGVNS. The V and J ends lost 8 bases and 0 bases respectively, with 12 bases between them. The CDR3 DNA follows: TGTGCCAGCCAGAACAAGGGGAGCACAGATACGCAGTATTTT. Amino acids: CASQNKGSTDTQYF.

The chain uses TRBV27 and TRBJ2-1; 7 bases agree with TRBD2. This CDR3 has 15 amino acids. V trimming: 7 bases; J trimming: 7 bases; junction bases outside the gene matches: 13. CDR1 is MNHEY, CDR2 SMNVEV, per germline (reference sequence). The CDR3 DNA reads TGTGCCAGCAACCTGGCCGGGACTACCGGTAATGAGCAGTTCTTC. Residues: CASNLAGTTGNEQFF.

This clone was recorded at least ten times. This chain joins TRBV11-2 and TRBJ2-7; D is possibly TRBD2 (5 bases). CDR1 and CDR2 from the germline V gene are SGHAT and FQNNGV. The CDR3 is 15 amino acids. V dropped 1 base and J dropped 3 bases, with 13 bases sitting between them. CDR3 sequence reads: CASSLGTYAGYEQYF. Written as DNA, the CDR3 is TGTGCCAGCAGCTTAGGGACTTACGCGGGCTACGAGCAGTACTTC.

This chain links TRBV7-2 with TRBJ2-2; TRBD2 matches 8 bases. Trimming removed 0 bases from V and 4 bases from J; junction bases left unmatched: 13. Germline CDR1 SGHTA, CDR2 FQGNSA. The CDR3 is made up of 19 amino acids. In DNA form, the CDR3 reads TGTGCCAGCAGCTTAGCGAGCGTAGCTAGCGGGCTCCCCACCGGGGAGCTGTTTTTT. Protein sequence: CASSLASVASGLPTGELFF.

CDR3 residues: CASSPAGGWRQFF. CDR3 nucleotide sequence: TGCGCCAGCAGCCCCGCGGGGGGCTGGAGGCAGTTCTTC. The V gene is TRBV5-1, the J gene TRBJ2-1, with TRBD2 identical over 8 bases. Germline V gene lookup returns CDR1 SGHRS and CDR2 YFSETQ. The CDR3 covers 13 residues. The V and J ends lost 4 bases and 12 bases, in that order; junction bases with no gene match: 9.

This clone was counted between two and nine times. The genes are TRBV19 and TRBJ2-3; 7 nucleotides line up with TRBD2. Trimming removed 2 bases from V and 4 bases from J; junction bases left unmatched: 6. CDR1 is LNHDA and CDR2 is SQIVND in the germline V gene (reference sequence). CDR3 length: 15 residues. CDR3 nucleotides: TGTGCCAGTAGTATACAGGGACTAAGTGCAGATACGCAGTATTTT. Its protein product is CASSIQGLSADTQYF.

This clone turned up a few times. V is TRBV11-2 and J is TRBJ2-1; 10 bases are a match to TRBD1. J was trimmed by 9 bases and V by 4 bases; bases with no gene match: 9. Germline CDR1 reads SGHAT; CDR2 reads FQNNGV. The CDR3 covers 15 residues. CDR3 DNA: TGTGCCAGCAGCTCCGACAGGGGGCGCTGGGTTGAGCAGTTCTTC. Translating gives CASSSDRGRWVEQFF.

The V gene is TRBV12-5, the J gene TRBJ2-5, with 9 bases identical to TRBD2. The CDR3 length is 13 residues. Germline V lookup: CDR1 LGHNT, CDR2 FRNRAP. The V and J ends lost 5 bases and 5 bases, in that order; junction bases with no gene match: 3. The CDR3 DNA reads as TGTGCTAGTGGTCGGGGACTAGCCGAGACCCAGTACTTC. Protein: CASGRGLAETQYF.

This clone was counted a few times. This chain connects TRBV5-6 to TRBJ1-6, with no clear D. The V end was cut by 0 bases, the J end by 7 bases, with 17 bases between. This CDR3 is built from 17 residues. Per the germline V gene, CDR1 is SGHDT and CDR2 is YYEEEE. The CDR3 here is CASSLGSTVFLNSPLHF. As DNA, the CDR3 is TGTGCCAGCAGCTTGGGGTCTACCGTGTTCCTAAATTCACCCCTCCACTTT.

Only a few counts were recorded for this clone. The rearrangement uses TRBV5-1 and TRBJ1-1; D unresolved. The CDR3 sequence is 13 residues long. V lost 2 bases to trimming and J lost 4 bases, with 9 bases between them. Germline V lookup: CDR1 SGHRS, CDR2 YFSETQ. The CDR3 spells CASSFDGVTEAFF. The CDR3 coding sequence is TGCGCCAGCAGCTTTGACGGGGTCACTGAAGCTTTCTTT. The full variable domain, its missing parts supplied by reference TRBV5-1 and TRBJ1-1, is KAGVTQTPRYLIKTRGQQVTLSCSPISGHRSVSWYQQTPGQGLQFLFEYFSETQRNKGNFPGRFSGRQFSNSRSEMNVSTLELGDSALYLCASSFDGVTEAFFGQGTRLTVV.